The clone carrying this T cell receptor beta chain came up once. Its specificity is not known. Method: immunoSEQ multiplex PCR; TCRdb's copy keeps in-frame clones and lacks some. This repertoire shows approximately 150,000 clones, roughly 90% found once; its top ten account for approximately 1.8%. The source of the sample is a study of T cell responses to AZD1222 COVID-19 vaccine. Findings and limits, study-wide: Donors skewed white British and female; clonal diversity was possibly underestimated.

Germline V gives CDR1 GTSNPN, CDR2 SVGIG (reference sequence). The CDR3 length is 15 residues. V lost 3 bases to trimming and J lost 7 bases; unmatched junction nucleotides: 9. The TCR comes from an adult who received the AZD1222 COVID-19 vaccine. This sequence joins TRBV30 and TRBJ1-4; the match to TRBD1 covers 9 bases. The sample was peripheral blood, taken 28 days after the second AZD1222 dose. CDR3 DNA sequence: TGTGCCTGGAGGAGTTGGGGACAGGGAAGTGAAAAACTGTTTTTT. This translates into CAWRSWGQGSEKLFF.